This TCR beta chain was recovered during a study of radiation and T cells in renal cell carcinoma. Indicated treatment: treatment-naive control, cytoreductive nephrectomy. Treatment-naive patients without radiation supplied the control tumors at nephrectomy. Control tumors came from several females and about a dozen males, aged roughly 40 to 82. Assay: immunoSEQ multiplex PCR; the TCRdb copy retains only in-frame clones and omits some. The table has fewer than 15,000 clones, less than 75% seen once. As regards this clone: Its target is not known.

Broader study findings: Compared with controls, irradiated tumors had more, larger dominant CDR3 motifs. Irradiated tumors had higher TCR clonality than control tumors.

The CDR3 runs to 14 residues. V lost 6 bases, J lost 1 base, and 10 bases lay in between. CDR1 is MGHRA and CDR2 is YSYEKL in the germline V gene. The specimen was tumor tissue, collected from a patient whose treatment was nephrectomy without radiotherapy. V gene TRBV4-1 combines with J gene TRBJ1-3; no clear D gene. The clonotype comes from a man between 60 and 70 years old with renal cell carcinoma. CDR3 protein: CASSDGLSGNTIYF. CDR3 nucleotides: TGCGCCAGCAGTGACGGGCTATCTGGAAACACCATATATTTT.